This T cell receptor (beta chain) is from a study of monozygotic twins with inflammatory bowel disease. Notes on the study in general: With inverse Simpson as the measure, TCRbeta diversity was lower in IBD patients than in healthy co-twins.

UMIs with a 6-nucleotide sample barcode were added by template switching. TCRdb reprocessed the 5' RACE reads and reports one entry per CDR3 protein, with no DNA. Recorded here are 110,000 or so distinct CDR3 sequences; the top ten clones represent around 12%. As to this clonotype: What it binds is not known.

The CDR3 sequence is 12 residues long. CDR1 is MDHEN and CDR2 is SYDVKM in the germline V gene. Blood (less than 2.6 ml) was collected from every donor individually. The chain couples TRBV28 to TRBJ2-1. The sequence was collected from a human donor with ulcerative colitis or Crohn's disease, or a healthy co-twin of an affected twin (not recorded which). The sample comprised blood. This chain's CDR3 is CASSLLTHEQFF.